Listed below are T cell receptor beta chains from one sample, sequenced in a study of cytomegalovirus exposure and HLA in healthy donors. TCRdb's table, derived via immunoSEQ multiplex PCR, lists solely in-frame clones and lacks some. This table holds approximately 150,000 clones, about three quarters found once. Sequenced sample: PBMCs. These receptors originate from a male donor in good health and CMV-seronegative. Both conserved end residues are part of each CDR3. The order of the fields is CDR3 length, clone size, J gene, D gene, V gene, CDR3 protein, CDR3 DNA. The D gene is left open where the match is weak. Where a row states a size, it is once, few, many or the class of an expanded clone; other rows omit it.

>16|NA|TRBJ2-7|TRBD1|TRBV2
CASSEMGQMSSYEQYF
TGTGCCAGCAGTGAAATGGGACAGATGAGCTCCTACGAGCAGTACTTC
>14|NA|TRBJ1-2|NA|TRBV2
CASSTTGTNYGYTF
TGTGCCAGCAGTACCACAGGGACCAACTATGGCTACACCTTC
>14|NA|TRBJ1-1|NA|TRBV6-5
CASSYSRQNTEAFF
TGTGCCAGCAGTTACTCGAGACAGAACACTGAAGCTTTCTTT
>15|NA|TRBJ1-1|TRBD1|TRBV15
CATSRDDRGLTEAFF
TGTGCCACCAGCAGGGACGACAGGGGGCTCACTGAAGCTTTCTTT
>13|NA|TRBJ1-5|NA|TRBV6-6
CASSGQKNQLQHF
TGTGCCAGCAGCGGACAGAAGAATCAGCTCCAGCATTTT
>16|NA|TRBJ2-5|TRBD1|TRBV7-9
CSSSSPDRALGETQYF
TGTTCCAGCAGCAGCCCGGACAGGGCCCTCGGGGAGACCCAGTACTTC
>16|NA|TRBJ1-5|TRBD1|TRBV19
CASRYAGQGSNQPQHF
TGTGCCAGTAGATATGCGGGACAGGGTAGCAATCAGCCCCAGCATTTT
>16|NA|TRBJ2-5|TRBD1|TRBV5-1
CASSLAGTGGQETQYF
TGCGCCAGCAGCTTGGCCGGGACAGGGGGCCAAGAGACCCAGTACTTC
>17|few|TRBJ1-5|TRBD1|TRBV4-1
CASSHEPGQGLNQPQHF
TGCGCCAGCAGCCATGAACCGGGACAGGGGCTCAATCAGCCCCAGCATTTT
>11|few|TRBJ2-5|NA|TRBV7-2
CASSSKETQYF
TGTGCCAGCAGCTCAAAAGAGACCCAGTACTTC
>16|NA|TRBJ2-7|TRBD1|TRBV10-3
CATAVLRTGEGGEQYF
TGTGCCACGGCGGTGCTTAGGACAGGGGAGGGGGGGGAGCAATACTTC
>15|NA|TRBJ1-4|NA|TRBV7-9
CSSSQRSLRGEKLFF
TGTTCCAGCTCCCAGCGAAGCCTAAGGGGTGAAAAACTGTTTTTT
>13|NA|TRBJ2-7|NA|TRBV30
CAWRSGRDTEQYF
TGTGCCTGGAGATCTGGCAGGGATACCGAGCAGTACTTC
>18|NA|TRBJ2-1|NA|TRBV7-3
CASSLTRGAGVSYNEQFF
TGTGCCAGCAGCTTAACGAGGGGGGCGGGGGTCTCCTACAATGAGCAGTTCTTC
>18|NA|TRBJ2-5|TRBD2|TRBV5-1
CASSWGLAGGQSQETQYF
TGCGCCAGCAGCTGGGGGCTAGCGGGGGGGCAGAGTCAAGAGACCCAGTACTTC
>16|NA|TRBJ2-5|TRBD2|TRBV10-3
CAISESGTSGPETQYF
TGTGCCATCAGTGAGTCCGGGACTAGCGGGCCAGAGACCCAGTACTTC
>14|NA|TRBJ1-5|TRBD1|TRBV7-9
CASSTGQGGQPQHF
TGTGCCAGCAGCACCGGACAGGGTGGTCAGCCCCAGCATTTT
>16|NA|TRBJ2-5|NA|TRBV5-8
CASSPPRTEYQETQYF
TGTGCCAGCAGCCCCCCCAGGACAGAGTACCAAGAGACCCAGTACTTC
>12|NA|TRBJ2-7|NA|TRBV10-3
CAISDHSYEQYF
TGTGCCATCAGTGACCACTCCTACGAGCAGTACTTC
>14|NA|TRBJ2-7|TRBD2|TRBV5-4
CASSLSGRADEQYF
TGTGCCAGCAGCTTGAGCGGGAGGGCCGACGAGCAGTACTTC
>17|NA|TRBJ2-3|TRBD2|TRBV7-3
CASSLMGTSGRTDTQYF
TGTGCCAGCAGCTTAATGGGGACTAGCGGGAGGACAGATACGCAGTATTTT
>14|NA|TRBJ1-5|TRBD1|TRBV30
CAWTGTGSNQPQHF
TGTGCCTGGACCGGGACAGGGTCCAATCAGCCCCAGCATTTT
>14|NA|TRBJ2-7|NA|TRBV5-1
CASSSPGGQYGQYF
TGCGCCAGCAGCTCCCCAGGGGGGCAATACGGGCAGTACTTC
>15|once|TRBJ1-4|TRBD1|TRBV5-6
CASKLTGGASEKLFF
TGTGCCAGCAAGCTTACAGGGGGGGCTAGTGAAAAACTGTTTTTT
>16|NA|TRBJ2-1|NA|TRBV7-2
CASSPEVGTPYNEQFF
TGTGCCAGCAGCCCCGAAGTGGGGACTCCTTACAATGAGCAGTTCTTC
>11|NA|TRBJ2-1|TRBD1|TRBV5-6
CASSLGDRELF
TGTGCCAGCAGCTTGGGGGACAGGGAACTCTTC
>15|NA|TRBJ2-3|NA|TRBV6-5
CASSGNGGITDTQYF
TGTGCCAGCAGTGGGAATGGGGGCATCACAGATACGCAGTATTTT
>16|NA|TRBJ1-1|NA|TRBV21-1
CASRKGKGGVDTEAFF
TGTGCCAGTAGAAAAGGAAAGGGGGGGGTGGACACTGAAGCTTTCTTT
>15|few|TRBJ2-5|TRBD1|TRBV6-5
CASSSRDRGRETQYF
TGTGCCAGCAGTTCCCGGGACAGGGGGAGAGAGACCCAGTACTTC
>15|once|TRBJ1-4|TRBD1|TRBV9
CASSVGGQALEKLFF
TGTGCCAGCAGCGTAGGGGGACAGGCCCTCGAAAAACTGTTTTTT
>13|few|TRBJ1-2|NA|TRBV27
CASSFQFSDGYTF
TGTGCCAGCAGCTTTCAATTCAGCGATGGCTACACCTTC
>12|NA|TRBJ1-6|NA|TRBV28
CASSPPGSNLHF
TGTGCCAGCAGTCCTCCGGGGTCGAACCTCCACTTT
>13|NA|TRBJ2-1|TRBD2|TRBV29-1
CSVVAGVYNEQFF
TGCAGCGTTGTAGCGGGGGTATACAATGAGCAGTTCTTC
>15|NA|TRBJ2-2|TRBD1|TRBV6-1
CASRPGTVSAGELFF
TGTGCCAGCAGGCCCGGGACAGTCTCCGCCGGGGAGCTGTTTTTT
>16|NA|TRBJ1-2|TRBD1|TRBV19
CASSIDGGGQSYGYTF
TGTGCCAGTAGTATTGACGGGGGGGGACAGAGCTATGGCTACACCTTC
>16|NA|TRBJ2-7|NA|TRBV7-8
CASSSYRTDNSYEQYF
TGTGCCAGCAGCTCGTACCGGACAGACAACTCCTACGAGCAGTACTTC
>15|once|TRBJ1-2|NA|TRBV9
CASSVGGEMNYGYTF
TGTGCCAGCAGCGTAGGGGGAGAGATGAACTATGGCTACACCTTC
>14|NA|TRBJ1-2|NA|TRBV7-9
CSSSLEYSNYGYTF
TGTTCCAGCAGCCTCGAATACTCTAACTATGGCTACACCTTC
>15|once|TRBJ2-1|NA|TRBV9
CASSVDGSPRNEQFF
TGTGCCAGCAGCGTAGACGGGAGCCCTCGGAATGAGCAGTTCTTC
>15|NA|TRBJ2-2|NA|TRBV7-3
CASSLTGQITGELFF
TGTGCCAGCAGCTTAACCGGACAGATCACCGGGGAGCTGTTTTTT
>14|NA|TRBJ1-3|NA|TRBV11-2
CASSRSGTGNTIYF
TGTGCCAGCAGCCGATCCGGGACAGGAAACACCATATATTTT
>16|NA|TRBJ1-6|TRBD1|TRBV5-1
CASSPEGQVVNSPLHF
TGCGCCAGCAGCCCCGAAGGACAGGTCGTTAATTCACCCCTCCACTTT
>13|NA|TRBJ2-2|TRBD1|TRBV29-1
CSGTRGLGGELFF
TGCAGCGGAACCAGGGGGCTGGGCGGGGAGCTGTTTTTT
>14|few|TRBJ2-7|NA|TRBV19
CASSIRQRSYEQYF
TGTGCCAGTAGTATTCGGCAGCGCTCCTACGAGCAGTACTTC
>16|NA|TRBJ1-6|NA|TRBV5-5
CASSLQGHVGNSPLHF
TGTGCCAGCAGCTTGCAGGGGCATGTAGGTAATTCACCCCTCCACTTT
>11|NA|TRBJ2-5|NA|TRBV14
CASGQQETQYF
TGTGCCAGCGGACAGCAAGAGACCCAGTACTTC
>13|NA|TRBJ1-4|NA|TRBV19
CASSIVGGGKLFF
TGTGCCAGTAGTATAGTTGGGGGCGGAAAACTGTTTTTT
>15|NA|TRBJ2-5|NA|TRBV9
CASSVAGRFQETQYF
TGTGCCAGCAGCGTAGCGGGTAGGTTCCAAGAGACCCAGTACTTC
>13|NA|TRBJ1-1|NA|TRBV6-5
CASSYSGGVEAFF
TGTGCCAGCAGTTACTCGGGAGGGGTAGAGGCTTTCTTT
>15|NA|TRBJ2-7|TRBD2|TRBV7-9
CSSSLAAGGSYEQYF
TGTTCCAGCAGCTTAGCGGCGGGGGGCTCCTACGAGCAGTACTTC
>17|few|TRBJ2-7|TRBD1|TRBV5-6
CASSLLAPGQGQVEQYF
TGTGCCAGCAGCTTGCTAGCACCGGGACAGGGTCAGGTAGAGCAGTACTTC
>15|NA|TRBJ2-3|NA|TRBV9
CASSVEHLSTDTQYF
TGTGCCAGCAGCGTAGAACACCTTAGCACAGATACGCAGTATTTT
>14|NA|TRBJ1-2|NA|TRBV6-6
CASSQGTSQYGYTF
TGTGCCAGCAGTCAGGGAACAAGTCAGTATGGCTACACCTTC
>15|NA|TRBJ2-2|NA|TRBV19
CASSPMGAITGELFF
TGTGCCAGTAGTCCCATGGGGGCGATCACCGGGGAGCTGTTTTTT
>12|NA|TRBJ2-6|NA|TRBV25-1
CASSYGANVLTF
TGTGCCAGCAGTTATGGGGCCAACGTCCTGACTTTC
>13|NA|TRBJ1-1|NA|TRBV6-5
CASSVFRQAEAFF
TGTGCCAGCAGTGTCTTCAGACAGGCTGAAGCTTTCTTT